The 14 T cell receptor beta chains below were found in one sample sequenced in a study of beta chain features in type 1 diabetes. The entirety of the isolated RNA underwent reverse transcription, so expressed TCRB transcripts were sequenced. Sequencing used immunoSEQ multiplex PCR; TCRdb keeps in-frame clones, though not all of them. The repertoire holds about 160,000 clones, with less than 9.5% as singletons. The source material was central memory CD4+ T cells from blood. Every receptor here comes from a woman aged 18-29 years in good health.

This clone was counted between two and nine times. This chain uses TRBV6-6 with TRBJ1-4; D is possibly TRBD1 (6 bases). The CDR3 spans 14 residues. Trimming pared 9 bases from V and 8 bases from J, leaving 19 bases between. Germline V CDR1 and CDR2: MNHNY, SVGAGI (reference sequence). In DNA form, the CDR3 reads TGTGCCAGTGGGGATTCAGGGGCAGGGGAAAAACTGTTTTTT. It is translated as CASGDSGAGEKLFF.

This clone was observed a few times. For the CDR3, the DNA is TGTGCCAGCAGCCAATCGGAGACGGAGCAGTACTTC. Translating gives CASSQSETEQYF. The chain employs TRBV16 and TRBJ2-7; D call uncertain. Trimming took off 0 bases at V and 7 bases at J, with 7 bases between the two ends. Looked up from germline, CDR1 is KGHSY and CDR2 is FQNENV. The CDR3 loop spans 12 amino acids.

This clone has just a few counts. The V gene is TRBV4-3, the J gene TRBJ1-1; 9 nucleotides align to TRBD1. The V segment lost 3 bases and the J segment 11 bases; nucleotides outside the gene matches: 7. The CDR3 covers 13 residues. Germline V gene sequence: CDR1 LGHNA, CDR2 YSLEER. CDR3 nucleotides: TGCGCCAGCAGCCAGGCACAGGGGGCTCGGGCTTTCTTT. Translating gives CASSQAQGARAFF.

This clone has just a few counts. The J gene is TRBJ2-2, the V gene TRBV4-2, with 12 bases that match TRBD2. The CDR3 covers 17 residues. Trimming removed 0 bases from V and 5 bases from J; junction bases left unmatched: 4. Germline-derived CDR1 and CDR2 are LGHNA and YNFKEQ. The CDR3 DNA reads TGTGCCAGCAGCCAAGATGGACTAGCGGGGACGACCGGGGAGCTGTTTTTT. This encodes CASSQDGLAGTTGELFF.

This clone was observed a few times. The gene calls are TRBV28 and TRBJ2-7, with 9 positions matching TRBD1. The CDR3 has 18 residues. Per germline, CDR1 MDHEN and CDR2 SYDVKM. Germline trimming cut 6 bases from V and 2 bases from J; bases unmatched to any gene: 17. This CDR3 is CASSGHLGGTGRPYEQYF. CDR3 coding DNA: TGTGCCAGCAGCGGTCACCTTGGGGGGACAGGGCGACCCTACGAGCAGTACTTC.

This rearrangement joins TRBV19 to TRBJ2-1; 12 nucleotides agree with TRBD1. This CDR3 comprises 15 residues. Trimming cost V 5 bases and J 9 bases; bases outside gene matches: 8. The V gene's germline CDR1 is LNHDA and CDR2 SQIVND (reference sequence). Here the CDR3 DNA reads TGTGCCAGTAGTCCGGGACAGGGGGCCCGTTCTGAGCAGTTCTTC. Protein sequence: CASSPGQGARSEQFF.

The chain has TRBV7-3 and TRBJ1-2, with 8 bases lining up with TRBD1. CDR3 size: 16 residues. Germline CDR1 is SGHTA and CDR2 is FQGTGA. Unmatched junction bases numbered 10, after V lost 5 bases and J lost 2 bases. DNA for the CDR3: TGTGCCAGCAGCCCCACAGACAGGGGAACAAACTATGGCTACACCTTC. Amino acid sequence: CASSPTDRGTNYGYTF. Complete variable domain (other parts from reference TRBV7-3 and TRBJ1-2): GAGVSQTPSNKVTEKGKYVELRCDPISGHTALYWYRQSLGQGPEFLIYFQGTGAADDSGLPNDRFFAVRPEGSVSTLKIQRTERGDSAVYLCASSPTDRGTNYGYTFGSGTRLTVV.

The table lists this clone with a few counts. The V and J genes are TRBV18 and TRBJ2-7; D might be TRBD1 (6 bases). The length of the CDR3 is 13 residues. Trimming pared 0 bases from V and 5 bases from J, leaving 8 bases between. CDR1 and CDR2 (germline): KGHSH, LQKENI. The CDR3 nucleotides are TGTGCCAGCTCACCACCGGCAGGGGACGAGCAGTACTTC. This encodes CASSPPAGDEQYF.

This clone was detected a few times. The V gene is TRBV5-4, the J gene TRBJ2-1; 8 positions match TRBD2. V trimming: 3 bases; J trimming: 6 bases; junction bases outside the gene matches: 8. CDR1 is SGHNT and CDR2 is YYREEE in the germline V gene (reference sequence). CDR3 length: 15 residues. The CDR3 reads CASSSFAGGFNEQFF. The CDR3 nucleotides are TGTGCCAGCAGCTCATTTGCGGGAGGTTTCAATGAGCAGTTCTTC.

The V gene is TRBV4-3, the J gene TRBJ2-1; 8 nucleotides line up with TRBD1. This CDR3 contains 14 residues. Germline CDR1 LGHNA, CDR2 YSLEER. V shed 2 bases, J shed 8 bases, and the junction held 5 bases outside the gene matches. The CDR3 DNA reads as TGCGCCAGCAGCCAACGGACAGGGTCCGATGAGCAGTTCTTC. Protein: CASSQRTGSDEQFF.

The rearrangement joins TRBV2 to TRBJ2-5; the D gene is possibly TRBD2 (6 bases). The J call could be wrong; TRBJ2-7 is a better fit for the DNA end. CDR3 length: 14 amino acids. Per germline, CDR1 SNHLY and CDR2 FYNNEI. CDR3 DNA: TGTGCCAGCAGTGGGGCAGGGAGGTACCACGAGCAGTACTTC. Translated: CASSGAGRYHEQYF.

The gene calls are TRBV5-6 and TRBJ2-1, with TRBD2 identical over 10 bases. V lost 4 bases, J lost 10 bases, and 11 bases stayed unmatched. The V gene's germline CDR1 is SGHDT and CDR2 YYEEEE. The CDR3 covers 15 residues. CDR3 DNA: TGTGCCAGCAGCCCGGTAGCTAGCGGGAGCCACGAGCAGTTCTTC. Its protein is CASSPVASGSHEQFF.

V and J are TRBV11-3 and TRBJ2-3, with D possibly being TRBD2 (6 bases). The CDR3 sequence is 16 residues long. Looked up from germline, CDR1 is SGHNT and CDR2 is YENEEA. Trimming pared 4 bases from V and 4 bases from J, leaving 18 bases between. Written as DNA, the CDR3 is TGTGCCAGCAGCTCGGTACCGGGACTCCAAGCAGATACGCAGTATTTT. Its protein is CASSSVPGLQADTQYF.

The rearrangement joins TRBV6-5 to TRBJ1-2; possible D gene TRBD1, 6 bases. CDR3 size: 14 residues. Per germline, CDR1 MNHEY and CDR2 SVGAGI. V was pared by 4 bases and J by 8 bases, with 17 bases between. CDR3 in amino acids: CASSSLTARGGYTF. The CDR3 DNA follows: TGTGCCAGCAGTTCCCTGACAGCCAGGGGAGGCTACACCTTC.